This T cell receptor (beta chain) stems from a study of blood T cell repertoires in COVID-19. As for the study in general: Acute and convalescent COVID-19 specimens originated in the United States, Italy and Spain. T cells, B-cell-depleted T cells, or PBMCs provided the cDNA or gDNA that served as material.

The V gene lost 2 bases and the J gene lost 2 bases, with 12 bases spanning the gap. The CDR3 loop spans 15 amino acids. Germline lookup yields CDR1 MNHEY and CDR2 SVGAGI. The table lists this clone with a few counts. Original processing methods: Counts of nucleated cells, estimated from reference gene primer amplification, were obtained. The data were produced by immunoSEQ multiplex PCR, yet TCRdb's version contains in-frame clones alone and is incomplete. The D gene and trimming were derived from the DNA, and the V and J assignments and clone size from that table. The sample comprises 200,000 to 250,000 clones, around 80% of which are singletons, and 7.2% rests with the top ten.

The chain recombines TRBV6-5 with TRBJ1-2, with D hard to call. The TCR originated in a woman in her 70s with acute or convalescent COVID-19. Sequencing used peripheral blood. CDR3 protein: CASSYSGRLNYGYTF. The CDR3 region has the DNA TGTGCCAGCAGTTACAGCGGCAGACTAAACTATGGCTACACCTTC.